Given below is one TCR beta chain in context. In the authors' methods: Quantification of nucleated cells was approximated via reference gene primer amplification. Only in-frame clones appear in the TCRdb table, and some are missing; sequencing was by immunoSEQ multiplex PCR. V, J and clone size derive from that table, while D and trimming were established from the DNA sequence. The data show approximately 52,000 clones, with under 95% seen just once and more than 3% held by the top ten. This entry comes from a study of blood T cell repertoires in COVID-19. Study context: Both acute and convalescent COVID-19 samples were obtained from the United States, Italy and Spain. In each case, the material was cDNA or gDNA derived from T cells, B-cell-depleted T cells, or PBMCs.

The sample taken for sequencing was peripheral blood. The TCR comes from a man aged 50 or older with acute or convalescent COVID-19.

CDR3 protein: CASSLSTGNEAFF. In nucleotides, the CDR3 is TGTGCCAGCAGTTTAAGTACGGGGAATGAAGCTTTCTTT. The V and J genes are TRBV12-3 or TRBV12-4 and TRBJ1-1; D gene unclear. V was pared by 2 bases and J by 7 bases, with 11 bases between. The CDR3 is 13 residues long.